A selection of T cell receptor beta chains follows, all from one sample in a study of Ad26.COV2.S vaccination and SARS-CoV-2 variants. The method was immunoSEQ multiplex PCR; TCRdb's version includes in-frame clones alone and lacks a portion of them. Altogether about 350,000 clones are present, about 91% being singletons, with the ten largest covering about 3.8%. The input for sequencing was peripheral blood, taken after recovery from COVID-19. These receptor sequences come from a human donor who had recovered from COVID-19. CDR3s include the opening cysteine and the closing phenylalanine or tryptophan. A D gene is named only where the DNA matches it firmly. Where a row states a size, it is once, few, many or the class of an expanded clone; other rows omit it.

TGTGCCAGCAGCTCCCGTCAGGGTATGAACACTGAAGCTTTCTTT,CASSSRQGMNTEAFF,NA,TRBJ1-1,TRBV7-9,NA
TGTGCCAGAAGGGACAGGAGGAACACTGAAGCTTTCTTT,CARRDRRNTEAFF,NA,TRBJ1-1,TRBV19,TRBD1
TGTGCCAGCAGCCCGAGGCGAGCGGGGGGAACAGATACGCAGTATTTT,CASSPRRAGGTDTQYF,NA,TRBJ2-3,TRBV7-2,TRBD2
TGTGCCAGCAGTTACGGGCGGATAGAGACCCAGTACTTC,CASSYGRIETQYF,NA,TRBJ2-5,TRBV6-5,NA
TGTGCCAGCAGTTTGGCTTCTGGACGTCAGCCCCAGCATTTT,CASSLASGRQPQHF,once,TRBJ1-5,TRBV6-2/TRBV6-3,NA
TGTGCCAGCAGCCGAGGCTATAATTCACCCCTCCACTTT,CASSRGYNSPLHF,NA,TRBJ1-6,TRBV6-5,NA
TGTGCCAGCAGCCGAACGACGGACCGTTATGGCTACACCTTC,CASSRTTDRYGYTF,NA,TRBJ1-2,TRBV6-5,NA
TGCAGCGCAAACAGGGGATACATGAACACTGAAGCTTTCTTT,CSANRGYMNTEAFF,few,TRBJ1-1,TRBV29-1,TRBD1
TGTGCCAGTAGTATGAGCAGGGGAGGCAATCAGCCCCAGCATTTT,CASSMSRGGNQPQHF,NA,TRBJ1-5,TRBV19,NA
TGCGCCAGCAGCCAAGCAGGCTCCGCTAACTATGGCTACACCTTC,CASSQAGSANYGYTF,NA,TRBJ1-2,TRBV4-1,NA
TGTGCCAGCAGTTTCAGTCAGATCTATGGCTACACCTTC,CASSFSQIYGYTF,NA,TRBJ1-2,TRBV12-3/TRBV12-4,NA
TGTGCCATCAGTGAGTCTGGGGGGGCTGGAAACACCATATATTTT,CAISESGGAGNTIYF,NA,TRBJ1-3,TRBV10-3,NA
TGTGCCAGCTCACCACAGTCTCCAGGGTCGAGTGTTGAGCAGTTCTTC,CASSPQSPGSSVEQFF,NA,TRBJ2-1,TRBV18,NA
TGTGCCAGCAGCGTAGAGGGTGGGCGGGGGCCTTTAGCGGAGCAGTTCTTC,CASSVEGGRGPLAEQFF,NA,TRBJ2-1,TRBV9,NA
TGTGCCATCAGATCCGGGACGGACTCCTACGAGCAGTACTTC,CAIRSGTDSYEQYF,few,TRBJ2-7,TRBV10-3,NA
TGTGCTAGCAGCTTAGGACAGGGAGCTGGGGCCAACGTCCTGACTTTC,CASSLGQGAGANVLTF,NA,TRBJ2-6,TRBV7-7,TRBD1
TGTGCCAGCAGCTTCCGGGACAGGGAGCCCATCGGGTACAATGAGCAGTTCTTC,CASSFRDREPIGYNEQFF,NA,TRBJ2-1,TRBV5-5,TRBD1
TGTGCCAGCAGGGGCGCTCCTGAGGGAGGGACCTCGCCTGGCTACACCTTC,CASRGAPEGGTSPGYTF,NA,TRBJ1-2,TRBV2,NA
TGTGCCAGCAGCTTTCGGCACAAAAGAGTGAACACTGAAGCTTTCTTT,CASSFRHKRVNTEAFF,NA,TRBJ1-1,TRBV5-6,NA
TGTGCCAGCAGCACTCACAGAAAATCCTACGAGCAGTACTTC,CASSTHRKSYEQYF,NA,TRBJ2-7,TRBV11-2,NA
TGCAGCGTTTGGGACGCCGTGAACACTGAAGCTTTCTTT,CSVWDAVNTEAFF,NA,TRBJ1-1,TRBV29-1,NA
TGTGCCAGCAGCTTAGACTGGGGCGGGGGCACAGATACGCAGTATTTT,CASSLDWGGGTDTQYF,NA,TRBJ2-3,TRBV7-8,NA
TGTGCCAGCACCCCAGTGCTCTGGACCGCGAAAATCTCCTACGAGCAGTACTTC,CASTPVLWTAKISYEQYF,NA,TRBJ2-7,TRBV7-2,NA
TGTGCCAGCAGTTACGACAGGGGGCGATCCTACGAGCAGTACTTC,CASSYDRGRSYEQYF,NA,TRBJ2-7,TRBV6-5,TRBD1
TGTGCCACCAGCACCACGACTAGCGGGGGACCGAACACCGGGGAGCTGTTTTTT,CATSTTTSGGPNTGELFF,NA,TRBJ2-2,TRBV15,TRBD2
TGTGCCAGCAACGGGAGGGCAGGGTATGAGACCCAGTACTTC,CASNGRAGYETQYF,NA,TRBJ2-5,TRBV19,TRBD2
TGTGCCAGTAGGAGAACCGGGACACCGGACACAGATACGCAGTATTTT,CASRRTGTPDTDTQYF,NA,TRBJ2-3,TRBV19,NA
TGTGCCACCAGCAGAGAAGGGGACAGGGCCATTTATAGCAATCAGCCCCAGCATTTT,CATSREGDRAIYSNQPQHF,NA,TRBJ1-5,TRBV15,TRBD1
TGTGCCAGCAGTCCCTCGGACAGCTACAATGAGCAGTTCTTC,CASSPSDSYNEQFF,NA,TRBJ2-1,TRBV6-5,NA
TGTGCCAGCTCACCACCTATCCGGGGGGGGTACAATGAGCAGTTCTTC,CASSPPIRGGYNEQFF,NA,TRBJ2-1,TRBV18,TRBD2
TGCGCCAGCGGGCACGGAGAGGGCTACACCTTC,CASGHGEGYTF,few,TRBJ1-2,TRBV10-2,NA
TGTGCCATCAGTCCGACTAGCGGGGGTCACACCGGGGAGCTGTTTTTT,CAISPTSGGHTGELFF,once,TRBJ2-2,TRBV10-3,TRBD2
TGTGCCAGCAGCTCCCAGGGAAACACTGAAGCTTTCTTT,CASSSQGNTEAFF,once,TRBJ1-1,TRBV11-1,NA
TGTGCCAGTATCCGCTTCCGGGACAGGGGGCTTTTTGTTGGGGCCAACGTCCTGACTTTC,CASIRFRDRGLFVGANVLTF,NA,TRBJ2-6,TRBV19,TRBD1
TGTGCCAGCAGCTTAGGGGGGGTTAGCAATCAGCCCCAGCATTTT,CASSLGGVSNQPQHF,once,TRBJ1-5,TRBV7-8,NA
TGTGCCAGCAGAGCGGGGACTACCCAAGGGGATACGCAGTATTTT,CASRAGTTQGDTQYF,NA,TRBJ2-3,TRBV11-2,TRBD2
TGTGCCAGCAGCTTACTAGCGGGGGGCGGGGGCCAAAACATTCAGTACTTC,CASSLLAGGGGQNIQYF,NA,TRBJ2-4,TRBV7-2,TRBD2
TGTGCCAGCAGAGACACAGGAACAAACTATGGCTACACCTTC,CASRDTGTNYGYTF,NA,TRBJ1-2,TRBV2,NA
TGTGCCAGCAGCTTAGAAAGGGACGAATATGGCTACACCTTC,CASSLERDEYGYTF,NA,TRBJ1-2,TRBV7-8,NA
TGTGCCAGCAGCCTAGGACAGCCCACCGGGGAGCTGTTTTTT,CASSLGQPTGELFF,NA,TRBJ2-2,TRBV9,NA
TGTGCCAGCAGTTACACGCCTGGGACAGGGAACACTGAAGCTTTCTTT,CASSYTPGTGNTEAFF,NA,TRBJ1-1,TRBV6-5,TRBD1
TGCGCCAGCAGCCAACGACCGGGACAGCAGAACACTGAAGCTTTCTTT,CASSQRPGQQNTEAFF,once,TRBJ1-1,TRBV4-1,TRBD1
TGTGCCAGCAGCTTAGCGCCCAGATTAGCCAAAAACATTCAGTACTTC,CASSLAPRLAKNIQYF,NA,TRBJ2-4,TRBV7-9,NA
TGTGCCAGCTCATTCGGACAGGCTTCTGGAAACACCATATATTTT,CASSFGQASGNTIYF,NA,TRBJ1-3,TRBV18,TRBD1
TGTGCCTGCCTAATAGTACCGGGACAGGAGGCCTCCTACAATGAGCAGTTCTTC,CACLIVPGQEASYNEQFF,NA,TRBJ2-1,TRBV30,TRBD1